One TCR beta chain is described in this entry. Its specificity is unknown. Any history of autoimmune disease or systemic immunosuppression disqualified patients. Drawing of blood for sampling happened at baseline, at cycle 4 day 1, and at cycle 7 day 1. This sample was included in a study of OX40 agonist ivuxolimab in advanced cancers. Trimming pared 2 bases from V and 7 bases from J, leaving 9 bases between. The germline V gene encodes CDR1 SQVTM and CDR2 ANQGSEA. The CDR3 spans 11 residues. Findings and limits, study-wide: The authors did not determine the antigen specificity of the expanded peripheral T cells.

Generated by immunoSEQ multiplex PCR, the TCRdb table keeps only in-frame clones and is missing some. In the table there are around 80,000 clones, about 88% of which are singletons. This chain links TRBV29-1 with TRBJ2-7, with no clear D. Here the sequenced sample was CD4+ or CD8+ T cells sorted from blood, taken in a trial of the OX40 agonist ivuxolimab. The clonotype was recovered from an adult with an advanced solid tumor such as melanoma, head and neck, liver or kidney cancer. CDR3: CSVETGLEQYF. CDR3 in DNA: TGCAGCGTTGAAACCGGGTTAGAGCAGTACTTC.